This T cell receptor (beta chain) was recovered during a study of T-cell memory formation after mild COVID-19. Study context: The study found TCR clusters largely donor specific. Study-level points and caveats: Contracting clones from day 15 to 85 showed balanced CD4/CD8; later expanders favored CD4+.

V lost 3 bases, J lost 4 bases, and 6 bases lay in between. The CDR3 runs 12 residues. This clonotype was observed a handful of times. The target antigen is unknown. MiXCR, run by TCRdb on the 5' RACE reads, gives a single entry per CDR3 protein. The sample lists 550,000 to 650,000 distinct CDR3 sequences; around 15% were seen once. V usage is TRBV12-3 or TRBV12-4 and J usage is TRBJ1-2, with no clear D. The origin of this receptor is an adult woman who had mild COVID-19 (a few samples of this study predate the infection). Cell type and time point are not known. The specimen sequenced was PBMCs or a T cell subset sorted from them (not recorded which). The CDR3, as DNA: TGTGCCAGCAGTTTCTCTGCCTATGGCTACACCTTC. Its protein product is CASSFSAYGYTF.